Listed here is a single T cell receptor beta chain. The antigen is not known. Here immunoSEQ multiplex PCR was the method, and the copy in TCRdb shows in-frame clones only, minus some. The sample lists some 650,000 clones, 95% to 98% occurring once. This entry is derived from a study of shared clonotypes between healthy human individuals. Study-level results: Compared with memory subsets, naive subsets generally had larger estimated richness.

CDR3 length: 15 residues. Per the germline V gene, CDR1 is SGHNT and CDR2 is YYREEE (reference sequence). V was pared by 4 bases and J by 7 bases, with 11 bases of the junction left unmatched. The source is a woman between 25 and 40 years old in good health. This rearrangement joins TRBV5-4 to TRBJ2-7, with TRBD2 identical over 10 bases. What was sequenced was naive CD4+ T cells sorted from blood. As for subset: CD45RA+ positively selected. Here the CDR3 reads CASSRRTSGLDEQYF. The CDR3 DNA reads as TGTGCCAGCAGCAGACGGACTAGCGGACTAGATGAGCAGTACTTC.